Here is one TCR beta chain with its context. Its antigen remains unidentified. The CDR3 sequence is 15 residues long. The germline V gene has CDR1 LNHDA and CDR2 SQIVND (reference sequence). The authors prepared UMI-labeled TRB cDNA libraries by 5' RACE. From its re-call of the 5' RACE reads, TCRdb lists each CDR3 protein once, without DNA. The sample includes about 150,000 distinct CDR3 sequences. The CD45RO-CCR7+CD27+CD95- phenotype denoted naive CD8+ T cells. This sample stems from a study of CXCR3-negative and CXCR3-positive naive CD8 T cells. General observations from the study: TRB CDR3 hydrophobicity was greater in CXCR3-positive naive cells than in CXCR3-negative naive cells.

The sample was naive CXCR3+ CD8+ T cells from blood. Subset noted: CD45RO-CCR7+CD27+CD95- naive CD8+ T cells expressing CXCR3 (TNR3+). This rearrangement joins TRBV19 to TRBJ2-1. This TCR was sampled from a human donor in good health. Some clones in this sample may be carry-over from other donors' samples. The CDR3 loop reads CASSVLAGSYNEQFF.